The 10 T cell receptor beta chains listed next were all sequenced from one sample in a study of blood T cell repertoires in COVID-19. Assay: immunoSEQ multiplex PCR; the TCRdb copy retains only in-frame clones and omits some. There are about 120,000 clones in the sample; around 86% occur only once, and about 4.7% lies in the top ten. Sequenced input: peripheral blood. The receptors derive from a man between 40 and 49 years old with acute or convalescent COVID-19.

The chain is built from TRBV3-1 (or the pseudogene TRBV3-2) and TRBJ1-2, with 9 bases identical to TRBD1. CDR3 length: 14 amino acids. Germline lookup yields CDR1 LGHDT and CDR2 YNNKEL (reference sequence). After removal of 3 bases from V and 9 bases from J, the junction contained 8 bases not matched to a gene. The CDR3 DNA is TGTGCCAGCAGCCACGCAACAGGGGGCAGAAGCTACACCTTC. Translated: CASSHATGGRSYTF.

The rearrangement joins TRBV7-9 to TRBJ1-2, with 7 nucleotides matching TRBD1. From germline, CDR1 is SEHNR and CDR2 FQNEAQ (reference sequence). CDR3 length equals 14 residues. V lost 5 bases to trimming and J lost 7 bases; unmatched junction nucleotides: 10. The CDR3 loop reads CASSPMTGFRGYTF. In DNA, the CDR3 is TGTGCCAGCAGCCCCATGACAGGGTTCCGTGGCTACACCTTC.

V usage is TRBV10-3 and J usage is TRBJ1-5; D perhaps matches TRBD1 (5 bases). V lost 2 bases to trimming and J lost 4 bases, with 6 bases between them. This CDR3 is 13 amino acids long. Per germline, CDR1 ENHRY and CDR2 SYGVKD. Written as DNA, the CDR3 is TGTGCCATCAGTGAGGACAGTAATCAGCCCCAGCATTTT. Its translation: CAISEDSNQPQHF.

The chain has TRBV7-8 and TRBJ1-3; 8 positions agree with TRBD1. The CDR3 is made up of 18 amino acids. The V and J ends lost 1 base and 4 bases, in that order; junction bases with no gene match: 12. CDR1 is SGHVS and CDR2 is FQNEAQ in the germline V gene. The CDR3 loop reads CASSLGLRQGLYGNTIYF. CDR3 DNA: TGTGCCAGCAGCTTAGGACTCAGACAGGGGCTCTACGGAAACACCATATATTTT. Using reference TRBV7-8 and TRBJ1-3 for the parts outside the CDR3, the full variable domain is GAGVSQSPRYKVAKRGQDVALRCDPISGHVSLFWYQQALGQGPEFLTYFQNEAQLDKSGLPSDRFFAERPEGSVSTLKIQRTQQEDSAVYLCASSLGLRQGLYGNTIYFGEGSWLTVV.

This rearrangement joins TRBV19 to TRBJ1-4; D might be TRBD1 (5 bases). V shed 3 bases and J shed 7 bases, with 12 bases lying between them. Per the germline V gene, CDR1 is LNHDA and CDR2 is SQIVND (reference sequence). This CDR3 comprises 14 residues. The CDR3 loop reads CASSMRGTIEKLFF. DNA for the CDR3: TGTGCCAGTAGTATGCGGGGGACGATTGAAAAACTGTTTTTT. Based on the CDR3 plus reference TRBV19 and TRBJ1-4, the full variable domain is DGGITQSPKYLFRKEGQNVTLSCEQNLNHDAMYWYRQDPGQGLRLIYYSQIVNDFQKGDIAEGYSVSREKKESFPLTVTSAQKNPTAFYLCASSMRGTIEKLFFGSGTQLSVL.

This sequence joins TRBV18 and TRBJ2-3; the D gene is possibly TRBD2 (6 bases). CDR1 is KGHSH, CDR2 LQKENI, per germline. The V end was cut by 5 bases, the J end by 0 bases, with 12 bases between. This CDR3 contains 15 residues. This chain's CDR3 is CASSDLATSTDTQYF. The CDR3 DNA reads TGTGCCAGCTCAGATCTAGCGACTAGCACAGATACGCAGTATTTT. Drawing the rest from reference TRBV18 and TRBJ2-3, the complete variable domain is NAGVMQNPRHLVRRRGQEARLRCSPMKGHSHVYWYRQLPEEGLKFMVYLQKENIIDESGMPKERFSAEFPKEGPSILRIQQVVRGDSAAYFCASSDLATSTDTQYFGPGTRLTVL.

This sequence joins TRBV12-3 or TRBV12-4 and TRBJ1-5; D is unresolved. V was pared by 7 bases and J by 7 bases, with 11 bases between. The CDR3 consists of 12 residues. CDR3 in DNA: TGTGCCAGCAATATTAATAGACAGCCCCAGCATTTT. Translated, it gives CASNINRQPQHF.

The rearrangement uses TRBV6-2 or TRBV6-3 and TRBJ1-6; TRBD1 might be the D (5 bases). The CDR3 covers 16 residues. Germline loops: CDR1 MNHEY, CDR2 SVGEGT. The V end lost 5 bases, the J end lost 10 bases, and 21 bases lay between the germline ends. CDR3 in DNA: TGTGCCAGCAGTAAGGACAACCCGACTGTTGGGTCACCCCTCCACTTT. Translated: CASSKDNPTVGSPLHF.

This clone occurred once. J is TRBJ1-3 and V is TRBV6-5; the D gene is possibly TRBD1 (6 bases). V gave up 10 bases and J gave up 8 bases, with 12 bases separating them. This CDR3 is built from 11 residues. CDR1 is MNHEY and CDR2 is SVGAGI in the germline V gene. The CDR3 sequence: CAIQQGHTIYF. CDR3 in DNA: TGTGCCATACAACAGGGACACACCATATATTTT.

This chain joins TRBV5-8 and TRBJ1-1; D perhaps matches TRBD1 (5 bases). Looked up from germline, CDR1 is SGHTS and CDR2 is YDEGEE. The CDR3 is made up of 14 amino acids. Trimming left V 4 bases short and J 5 bases short, with 15 bases between. The CDR3: CASSTGRGGTEAFF. In DNA form, the CDR3 reads TGTGCCAGCAGCACGGGACGGGGGGGGACTGAAGCTTTCTTT.